These 18 T cell receptor beta chains came from one sample sequenced in a study of blood T cell repertoires in COVID-19. Measured with immunoSEQ multiplex PCR; TCRdb has only the in-frame clones, and not every one. The top ten hold more than 7% of the sample, which has 100,000 to 120,000 clones, about 88% seen once. Source material: peripheral blood. The receptors were gathered from a woman aged 65 to 85 who had recovered from COVID-19.

This clone was picked up one time. This chain uses TRBV12-5 with TRBJ2-1, with 9 bases fitting TRBD2. Germline-derived CDR1 and CDR2 are LGHNT and FRNRAP. V gave up 3 bases and J gave up 7 bases; unmatched junction bases: 7. The CDR3 runs 15 residues. CDR3 residues: CASGFAGGPGNEQFF. The DNA for the CDR3 is TGTGCTAGTGGTTTCGCGGGAGGGCCGGGGAATGAGCAGTTCTTC.

V and J are TRBV7-2 and TRBJ2-2; D not certain. V was shortened by 0 bases and J by 6 bases, with 8 bases between the two germline ends. The CDR3 has 14 amino acids. CDR1 is SGHTA and CDR2 is FQGNSA in the germline V gene. In DNA, the CDR3 is TGTGCCAGCAGCTTAGCGCGTACGCCCGGGGAGCTGTTTTTT. This translates into CASSLARTPGELFF.

V usage is TRBV5-4 and J usage is TRBJ2-1; TRBD1 aligns across 10 bases. The CDR3 covers 15 residues. The J segment lost 7 bases and the V segment lost 4 bases, leaving 8 bases of the junction unmatched. Germline loops: CDR1 SGHNT, CDR2 YYREEE (reference sequence). The CDR3 loop is CASSAQGQGRNEQFF. The CDR3 DNA follows: TGTGCCAGCAGCGCCCAGGGACAGGGGAGGAATGAGCAGTTCTTC.

The chain uses TRBV7-9 and TRBJ2-2, with D perhaps matching TRBD1 (6 bases). Germline-derived CDR1 and CDR2 are SEHNR and FQNEAQ (reference sequence). The CDR3 sequence is 17 residues long. V was cut by 3 bases and J by 0 bases, with 14 bases left in between. In DNA, the CDR3 is TGTGCCAGCAGCTTTCCCCGCGGACAGACGAACACCGGGGAGCTGTTTTTT. This sequence encodes CASSFPRGQTNTGELFF.

This chain joins TRBV6-5 and TRBJ1-2, with 7 bases lining up with TRBD1. The junction had 10 bases not matched to a gene; V was cut back by 7 bases and J by 5 bases. The CDR3 spans 14 residues. Germline V CDR1 and CDR2: MNHEY, SVGAGI. The CDR3 here is CASMGTAEGYGYTF. The CDR3 DNA follows: TGTGCCAGCATGGGGACAGCGGAGGGGTATGGCTACACCTTC.

V gene TRBV2 combines with J gene TRBJ2-1; D may be TRBD2 (5 bases). V lost 3 bases, J lost 10 bases, and 13 bases lay in between. CDR3 size: 13 residues. Germline lookup yields CDR1 SNHLY and CDR2 FYNNEI. CDR3 protein: CASSDPGEYEQFF. The CDR3 nucleotides read TGTGCCAGCAGTGATCCCGGGGAATACGAGCAGTTCTTC.

The chain joins TRBV3-1 (or the pseudogene TRBV3-2) to TRBJ1-6; weak D call: TRBD1 (6 bases). The V and J ends lost 1 base and 7 bases respectively, with 23 bases between them. CDR1 LGHDT and CDR2 YNNKEL come from the germline V gene (reference sequence). The CDR3 contains 19 residues. The CDR3: CASSQVTPGGADQNSPLHF. DNA of the CDR3: TGTGCCAGCAGCCAAGTTACCCCTGGGGGGGCGGATCAGAATTCACCCCTCCACTTT.

This clone has more than one count but fewer than ten. The gene calls are TRBV5-5 and TRBJ1-5; D is unresolved. The length of the CDR3 is 13 residues. Germline CDR1 reads SGHKS; CDR2 reads YYEKEE (reference sequence). V lost 4 bases and J lost 7, with 12 bases in between. CDR3 protein: CASSHLREQPQHF. CDR3 nucleotide sequence: TGTGCCAGCAGCCACCTGCGGGAGCAGCCCCAGCATTTT.

The chain couples TRBV28 to TRBJ2-7; maybe TRBD1 (6 bases). CDR3 length equals 14 residues. CDR1 is MDHEN, CDR2 SYDVKM, per germline. The V end lost 2 bases, the J end lost 4 bases, and 12 bases lay between the germline ends. CDR3 DNA sequence: TGTGCCAGCAGTTTAACACAGGGAAGGTACGAGCAGTACTTC. Its protein is CASSLTQGRYEQYF.

The V gene is TRBV5-1, the J gene TRBJ2-3, with 10 bases aligning to TRBD2. The CDR3 runs to 14 residues. Unmatched junction bases numbered 9, after V lost 6 bases and J lost 8 bases. Germline CDR1 SGHRS, CDR2 YFSETQ. This CDR3 reads CASTIAGGPGTQYF. CDR3 sequence (DNA): TGCGCCAGCACCATAGCGGGAGGCCCCGGTACGCAGTATTTT.

This sequence joins TRBV20-1 and TRBJ1-4; D unresolved. The CDR3 runs 13 residues. Germline V lookup: CDR1 DFQATT, CDR2 SNEGSKA (reference sequence). The V end lost 3 bases, the J end lost 8 bases, and 13 bases lay between the germline ends. Here the CDR3 reads CSASQRVPEKLFF. CDR3 DNA sequence: TGCAGTGCTAGTCAGAGGGTCCCCGAAAAACTGTTTTTT.

The rearrangement joins TRBV4-2 to TRBJ2-7; TRBD2 matches at 7 bases. Germline CDR1 reads LGHNA; CDR2 reads YNFKEQ. The CDR3 is 16 residues long. Germline trimming cut 1 base from V and 0 bases from J; bases unmatched to any gene: 6. The CDR3 loop reads CASSQGPAGSSYEQYF. The CDR3 DNA follows: TGTGCCAGCAGCCAAGGGCCAGCGGGGAGCTCCTACGAGCAGTACTTC.

The rearrangement uses TRBV5-1 and TRBJ2-5; 9 bases fit TRBD2. The CDR3 covers 15 residues. V lost 2 bases to trimming and J lost 4 bases; unmatched junction nucleotides: 6. Germline CDR1 reads SGHRS; CDR2 reads YFSETQ. CDR3 in amino acids: CASSFTAGGSETQYF. In nucleotides, the CDR3 is TGCGCCAGCAGCTTCACAGCGGGAGGATCAGAGACCCAGTACTTC.

The genes are TRBV11-3 and TRBJ2-5, with TRBD2 matching over 10 bases. CDR1 and CDR2 from the germline V gene are SGHNT and YENEEA. Trimming took 3 bases from V and 0 from J; bases not matched to a gene: 7. The CDR3 totals 17 residues. The CDR3 loop reads CASSFGRTSGYQETQYF. DNA of the CDR3: TGTGCCAGCAGCTTCGGCCGGACTAGCGGCTACCAAGAGACCCAGTACTTC.

J is TRBJ2-1 and V is TRBV11-2, with TRBD2 identical over 11 bases. This CDR3 has 14 residues. The junction had 9 bases not matched to a gene; V was cut back by 7 bases and J by 10 bases. Looked up from germline, CDR1 is SGHAT and CDR2 is FQNNGV. In nucleotides, the CDR3 is TGTGCCAGCACCAAGACTAGCGGGATTAGCGAGCAGTTCTTC. Amino acid sequence: CASTKTSGISEQFF.

The chain employs TRBV6-6 and TRBJ1-2; 8 nucleotides match TRBD1. The V segment lost 6 bases and the J segment 2 bases; nucleotides outside the gene matches: 5. The CDR3 runs 14 residues. Germline V gives CDR1 MNHNY, CDR2 SVGAGI (reference sequence). CDR3 nucleotide sequence: TGTGCCAGCAGGACGGACAGGGAGAACTATGGCTACACCTTC. It is translated as CASRTDRENYGYTF.

The rearrangement uses TRBV7-2 and TRBJ1-2; 9 nucleotides line up with TRBD1. The V gene end was trimmed by 10 bases and the J gene end by 10 bases; junction bases not matched to a gene: 4. The CDR3 totals 10 residues. Germline V gene lookup returns CDR1 SGHTA and CDR2 FQGNSA. The CDR3 nucleotides read TGTGCCACCGGACAGGGGCACTACACCTTC. This codes for CATGQGHYTF.

The chain is built from TRBV14 and TRBJ1-3; no clear D gene. The V gene's germline CDR1 is SGHDN and CDR2 FVKESK. Trimming shortened V by 3 bases and J by 7 bases, and 10 bases separated the two germline ends. The CDR3 contains 13 residues. The DNA for the CDR3 is TGTGCCAGCAGCCAGACTTCGCGGAACACCATATATTTT. As protein: CASSQTSRNTIYF.